The entry that follows covers one T cell receptor beta chain sequence. Germline V gives CDR1 SGHNT, CDR2 YENEEA. This CDR3 is built from 14 residues. V lost 1 base and J lost 4, with 10 bases in between. These data come from a study of blood T cell repertoires in COVID-19. Study-wide background: Some COVID-19 samples were acute and others convalescent; all came from the United States, Italy and Spain. PBMCs, B-cell-depleted T cells, or T cells were the source of the cDNA or gDNA that made up the material.

Per the study methods: Using reference gene primer amplification, nucleated cell counts were estimated. Here immunoSEQ multiplex PCR was the method, and the copy in TCRdb shows in-frame clones only, minus some. V and J calls and clone size are as listed in that table; D and trimming were resolved from the DNA. The table includes about 400,000 clones, roughly 89% detected once. Specimen: peripheral blood. The chain combines TRBV11-3 with TRBJ1-2; maybe TRBD1 (5 bases). The source of this sequence is a woman aged 25 to 39 with active or convalescent COVID-19. The CDR3 sequence: CASSLARGGYGYTF. The CDR3 DNA sequence: TGTGCCAGCAGCTTAGCCCGGGGGGGCTATGGCTACACCTTC.